This T cell receptor (beta chain) was captured by sequencing in a study of Graves' ophthalmopathy and Graves' hyperthyroidism. Study-wide context: The study drew peripheral blood at initial diagnosis, before any treatment.

Pregnancy or lactation, uncontrolled infections and other autoimmune diseases were grounds for excluding patients. The CDR3 spans 14 residues. Trimming removed 1 base from V and 2 bases from J, with 8 bases in between. Germline values: CDR1 SGDLS, CDR2 YYNGEE. Amplified material comprised TCR beta CDR3 regions derived from RNA transcripts. RT-PCR with HTBI primers came first, then second-round multiplex PCR. TCRdb passed the multiplex PCR reads through MiXCR, listing each CDR3 protein once. The sample comprises roughly 700,000 distinct CDR3 sequences, roughly 40% of which are singletons, and about 40% rests with the top ten.

The V gene is TRBV9, the J gene TRBJ2-3; D may be TRBD1 or TRBD2 (6 bases each). The sequence was obtained from an adult man with Graves' ophthalmopathy. The sequencing input was peripheral blood. CDR3 DNA: TGTGCCAGCAGCGTAACGGGGGCCACAGATACGCAGTATTTT. Protein product: CASSVTGATDTQYF.